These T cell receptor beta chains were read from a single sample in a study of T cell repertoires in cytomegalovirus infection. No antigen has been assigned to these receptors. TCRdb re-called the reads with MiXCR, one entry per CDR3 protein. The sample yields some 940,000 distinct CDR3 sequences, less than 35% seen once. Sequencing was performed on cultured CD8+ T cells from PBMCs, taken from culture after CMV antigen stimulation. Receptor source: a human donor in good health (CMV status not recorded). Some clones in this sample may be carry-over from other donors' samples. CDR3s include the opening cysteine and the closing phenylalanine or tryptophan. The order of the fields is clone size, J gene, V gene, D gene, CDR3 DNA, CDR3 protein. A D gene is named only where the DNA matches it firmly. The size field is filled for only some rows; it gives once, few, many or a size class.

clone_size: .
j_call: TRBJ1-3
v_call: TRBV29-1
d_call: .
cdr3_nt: TGCAGCGTTGAAGATAGACGCCAGCCTGGAAACACCATATATTTT
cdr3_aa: CSVEDRRQPGNTIYF

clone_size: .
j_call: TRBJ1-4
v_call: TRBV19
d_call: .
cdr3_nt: TGTGCCAGTAGTATTCCGTGGATGAGTTCAGAGGGGATAAATGAAAAACTGTTTTTT
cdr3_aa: CASSIPWMSSEGINEKLFF

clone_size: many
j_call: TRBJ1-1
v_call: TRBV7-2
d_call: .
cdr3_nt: TGTGCCAGCAGCTTCCCGGGCCTTGGAACTGAAGCTTTCTTT
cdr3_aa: CASSFPGLGTEAFF

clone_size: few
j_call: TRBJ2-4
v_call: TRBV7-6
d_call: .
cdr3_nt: TGTGCCAGCAGCTCCAGCGCGGGGAAAAACATTCAGTACTTC
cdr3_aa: CASSSSAGKNIQYF

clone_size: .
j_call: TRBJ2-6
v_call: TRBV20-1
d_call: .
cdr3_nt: TGCAGTGCTAGAGGGGAGAGGGAATTTATCTCTGGGGCCAACGTCCTGACTTTC
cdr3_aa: CSARGEREFISGANVLTF

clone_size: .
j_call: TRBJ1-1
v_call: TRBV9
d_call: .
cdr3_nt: TGTGCCAGCAGCGTACCCAGTAGGGGAGGTTCCGCTGAAGCTTTCTTT
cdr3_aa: CASSVPSRGGSAEAFF

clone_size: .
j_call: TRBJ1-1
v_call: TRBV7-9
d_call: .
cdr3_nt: TGTGCCAGCAGCAACCTCGGGCGAACTGAAGCTTTCTTT
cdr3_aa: CASSNLGRTEAFF

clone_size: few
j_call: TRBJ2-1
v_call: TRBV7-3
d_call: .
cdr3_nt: TGTGCCAGCAGCATCCGGGACCGAGACAATGAGCAGTTCTTC
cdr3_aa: CASSIRDRDNEQFF

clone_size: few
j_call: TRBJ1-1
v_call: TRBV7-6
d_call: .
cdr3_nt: TGTGCCAGCAGCTTAGAACAGCCCTGGGGCACTGAAGCTTTCTTT
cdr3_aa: CASSLEQPWGTEAFF

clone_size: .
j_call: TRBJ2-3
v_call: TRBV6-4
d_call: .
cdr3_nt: TGTGCCAGCAGTGAATCCCCAGACACAGATACGCAGTATTTT
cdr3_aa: CASSESPDTDTQYF

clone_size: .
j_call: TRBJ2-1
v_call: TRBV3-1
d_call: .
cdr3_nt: TGTGCCAGCACCAAAGGGGGTGGTGGGGGCCCATACAATGAGCAGTTCTTC
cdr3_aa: CASTKGGGGGPYNEQFF

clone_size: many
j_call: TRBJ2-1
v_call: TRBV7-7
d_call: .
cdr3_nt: TGTGCTAGCAGCTTCCAGGGAAGCAATGAGCAGTTCTTC
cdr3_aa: CASSFQGSNEQFF

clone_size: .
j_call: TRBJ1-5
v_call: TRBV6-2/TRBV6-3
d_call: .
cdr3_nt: TGTGCCAGCACCTCCGAGACGGACGACAATCAGCCCCAGCATTTT
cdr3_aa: CASTSETDDNQPQHF

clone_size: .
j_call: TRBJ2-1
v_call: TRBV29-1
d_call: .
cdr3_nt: TGCAGCGTTGAGGAGCCCAACTCCTACAATGAGCAGTTCTTC
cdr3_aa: CSVEEPNSYNEQFF

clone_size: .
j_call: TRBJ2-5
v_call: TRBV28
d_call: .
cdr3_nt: TGTGCCAGCAGTTTCGGTTGGGAAGAGACCCAGTACTTC
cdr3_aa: CASSFGWEETQYF

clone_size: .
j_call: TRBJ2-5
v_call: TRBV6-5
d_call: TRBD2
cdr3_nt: TGTGCCAGCAGTTACTCGTCTAGCGGGGGGGAGACCCAGTACTTC
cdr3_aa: CASSYSSSGGETQYF

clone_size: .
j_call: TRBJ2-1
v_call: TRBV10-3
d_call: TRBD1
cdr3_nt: TGTGCCATCAGTGAGCCAAGGACAGGGTCGATGAATGAGCAGTTCTTC
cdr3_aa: CAISEPRTGSMNEQFF

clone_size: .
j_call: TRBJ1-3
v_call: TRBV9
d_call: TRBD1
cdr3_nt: TGTGCCAGCAGCGTATTTCAGGGGGCTGGAAACACCATATATTTT
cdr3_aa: CASSVFQGAGNTIYF

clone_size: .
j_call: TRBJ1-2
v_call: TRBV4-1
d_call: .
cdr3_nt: TGCGCCAGCAGCGGTCAACTTGGCGGTCGGCCTGCTAACTATGGCTACACCTTC
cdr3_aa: CASSGQLGGRPANYGYTF

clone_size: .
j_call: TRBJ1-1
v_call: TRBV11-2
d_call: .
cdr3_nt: TGTGCCAGCAGCCCCCCGGGTGGCAGGGGCACTGAAGCTTTCTTT
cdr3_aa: CASSPPGGRGTEAFF

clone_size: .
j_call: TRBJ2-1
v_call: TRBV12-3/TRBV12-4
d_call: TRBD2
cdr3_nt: TGTGCCAGCAGTTTTGAGCGGGGGGCACCTGAGCAGTTCTTC
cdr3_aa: CASSFERGAPEQFF

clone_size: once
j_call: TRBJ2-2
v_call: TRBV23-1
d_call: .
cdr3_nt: TGCGCCAGCAGTCAGTCGGGACCATTCCCCTGGGGGGAGCTGTTTTTT
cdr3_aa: CASSQSGPFPWGELFF

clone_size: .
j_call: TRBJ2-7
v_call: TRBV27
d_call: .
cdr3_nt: TGTGCCAGCAGTTTATACTCGCGAAGGTACGAGCAGTACTTC
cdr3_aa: CASSLYSRRYEQYF

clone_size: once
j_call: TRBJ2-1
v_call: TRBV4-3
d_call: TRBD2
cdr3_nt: TGCGCCAACAGCCAATCAGTCCTAGCGGGGGGAAATGAGCAGTTCTTC
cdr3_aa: CANSQSVLAGGNEQFF

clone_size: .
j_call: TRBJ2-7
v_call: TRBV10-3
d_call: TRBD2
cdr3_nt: TGTGCCATCAGTGTTTTTTCGGGGGGGGAGACCTACGAGCAGTACTTC
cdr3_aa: CAISVFSGGETYEQYF

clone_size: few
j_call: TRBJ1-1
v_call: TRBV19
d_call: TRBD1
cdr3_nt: TGTGCCAGTAGCCAACAGGGGGGTAACACTGAAGCTTTCTTT
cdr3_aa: CASSQQGGNTEAFF

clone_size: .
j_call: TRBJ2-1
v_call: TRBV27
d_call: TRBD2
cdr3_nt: TGTGCCAGCAGTCCTGCCCTACCCCCACTAGCGGGGGGGCCTGGGAATGAGCAGTTCTTC
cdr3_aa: CASSPALPPLAGGPGNEQFF

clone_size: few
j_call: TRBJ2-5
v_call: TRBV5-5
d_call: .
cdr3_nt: TGTGCCACCAGGGACGGAGGTCAAGAGACCCAGTACTTC
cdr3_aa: CATRDGGQETQYF

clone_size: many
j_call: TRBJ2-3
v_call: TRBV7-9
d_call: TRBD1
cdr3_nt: TGTGCCAGCAGATTACCACAGGGGTATACGCAGTATTTT
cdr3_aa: CASRLPQGYTQYF

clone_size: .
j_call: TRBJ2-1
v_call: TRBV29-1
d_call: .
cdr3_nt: TGCAGCGTTGGACTAGTAAACGGAAATGAGCAGTTCTTC
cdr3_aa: CSVGLVNGNEQFF

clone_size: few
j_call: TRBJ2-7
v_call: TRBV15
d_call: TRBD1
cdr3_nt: TGTGCCACCAGCAGAGAAGAGGGACAGACGTACGAGCAGTACTTC
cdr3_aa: CATSREEGQTYEQYF

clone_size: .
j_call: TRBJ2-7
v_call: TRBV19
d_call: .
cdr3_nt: TGTGCCAGTAGTACCACAGGGCGGGACGAGCAGTACTTC
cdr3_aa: CASSTTGRDEQYF

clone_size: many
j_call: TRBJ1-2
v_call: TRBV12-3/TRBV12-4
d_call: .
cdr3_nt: TGTGCCAGCAGCTTTTATGGGGGAGAAGGCCGTGACTATGGCTACACCTTC
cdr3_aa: CASSFYGGEGRDYGYTF

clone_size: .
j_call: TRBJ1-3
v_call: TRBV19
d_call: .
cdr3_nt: TGTGCCAGTAGTCCACCCCCACCGACAAGCTCTGGAAACACCATATATTTT
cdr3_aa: CASSPPPPTSSGNTIYF

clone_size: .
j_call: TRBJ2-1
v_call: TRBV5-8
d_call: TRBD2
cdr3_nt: TGTGCCAGCAGCATGATGGCTAGCGGTTACAATGAGCAGTTCTTC
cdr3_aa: CASSMMASGYNEQFF

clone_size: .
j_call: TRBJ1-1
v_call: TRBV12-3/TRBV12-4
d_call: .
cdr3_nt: TGTGCCAGCAGTTTAAGGGGCAGAGAGAACACTGAAGCTTTCTTT
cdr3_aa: CASSLRGRENTEAFF

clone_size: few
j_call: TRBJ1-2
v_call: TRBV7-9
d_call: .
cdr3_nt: TGTGCCAGCAGTTCCCCAGGGAACTATGGCTACACCTTC
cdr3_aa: CASSSPGNYGYTF

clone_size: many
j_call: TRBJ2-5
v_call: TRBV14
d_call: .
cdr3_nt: TGTGCCAGCAGCCAAGAGAGTATTTCCCAAGAGACCCAGTACTTC
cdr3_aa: CASSQESISQETQYF

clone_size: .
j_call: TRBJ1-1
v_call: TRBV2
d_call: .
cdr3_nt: TGTGCCAGCAGTAAAAAGAACACTGAAGCTTTCTTT
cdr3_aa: CASSKKNTEAFF

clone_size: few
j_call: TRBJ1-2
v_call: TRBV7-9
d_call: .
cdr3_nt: TGTGCCAGCAGCTTAGCTAGAAATGGCTACACCTTC
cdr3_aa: CASSLARNGYTF

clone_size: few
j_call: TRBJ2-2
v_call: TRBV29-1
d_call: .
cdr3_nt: TGCAGCGTGGATGGGGAGGACGGGGAGCTGTTTTTT
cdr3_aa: CSVDGEDGELFF

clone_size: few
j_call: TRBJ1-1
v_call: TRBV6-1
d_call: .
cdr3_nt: TGTGCCAGCAGTCCCTGGGCAGGAAGAGAGAACACTGAAGCTTTCTTT
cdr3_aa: CASSPWAGRENTEAFF

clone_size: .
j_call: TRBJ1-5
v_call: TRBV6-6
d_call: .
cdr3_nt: TGTGCCAGCTGGTTCCAGGACGTTAATCAGCCCCAGCATTTT
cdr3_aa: CASWFQDVNQPQHF

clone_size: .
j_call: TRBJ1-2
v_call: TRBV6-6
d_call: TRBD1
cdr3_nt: TGTGCCAGCAGTTTAGACAGGGGAGTTGGCTATGGCTACACCTTC
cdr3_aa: CASSLDRGVGYGYTF